This entry describes one T cell receptor beta chain. As handled by the study authors: Reference gene primer amplification yielded estimated nucleated cell counts. Sequencing was performed with immunoSEQ multiplex PCR; in TCRdb, only in-frame clones are kept and a portion is missing. That table furnishes V, J and clone size, whereas the DNA furnished D and trimming. Altogether about 71,000 clones are present, 85% to 90% being singletons, with the ten largest covering 2.5% to 3%. The sample belongs to a study of blood T cell repertoires in COVID-19. Study overall: Samples of COVID-19 (acute and convalescent) were obtained from the United States, Italy and Spain. PBMCs, B-cell-depleted T cells, or T cells provided the cDNA or gDNA that made up the material.

Germline CDR1 reads KGHSH; CDR2 reads LQKENI. The CDR3 consists of 14 residues. The junction had 6 bases not matched to a gene; V was cut back by 6 bases and J by 7 bases. This TCR came from a man aged 45 to 65 with acute or convalescent COVID-19. Source material: peripheral blood. This sequence joins TRBV18 and TRBJ1-6, with TRBD1 identical over 7 bases. CDR3 protein: CASSRDSRNSPLHF. The CDR3 coding sequence is TGTGCCAGCTCCCGGGACAGCAGAAATTCACCCCTCCACTTT.